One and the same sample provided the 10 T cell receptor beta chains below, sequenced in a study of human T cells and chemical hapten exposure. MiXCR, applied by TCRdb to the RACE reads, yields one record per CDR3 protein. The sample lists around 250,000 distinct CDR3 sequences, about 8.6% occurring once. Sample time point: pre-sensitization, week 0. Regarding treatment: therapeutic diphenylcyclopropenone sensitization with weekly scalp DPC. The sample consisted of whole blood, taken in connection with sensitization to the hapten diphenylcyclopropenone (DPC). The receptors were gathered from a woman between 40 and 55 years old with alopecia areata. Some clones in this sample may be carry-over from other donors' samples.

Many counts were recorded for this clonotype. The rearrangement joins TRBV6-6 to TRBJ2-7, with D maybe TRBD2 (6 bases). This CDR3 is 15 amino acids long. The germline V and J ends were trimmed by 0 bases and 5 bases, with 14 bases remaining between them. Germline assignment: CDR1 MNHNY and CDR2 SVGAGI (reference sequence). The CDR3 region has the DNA TGTGCCAGCAGTTACTCTGCGGGATTAATCAACGAGCAGTACTTC. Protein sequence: CASSYSAGLINEQYF.

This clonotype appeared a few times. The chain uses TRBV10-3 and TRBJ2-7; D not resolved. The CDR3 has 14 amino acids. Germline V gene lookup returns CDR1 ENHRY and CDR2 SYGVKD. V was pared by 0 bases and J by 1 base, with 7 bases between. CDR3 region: CAISESRRSYEQYF. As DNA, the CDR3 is TGTGCCATCAGTGAGTCTAGACGGTCCTACGAGCAGTACTTC.

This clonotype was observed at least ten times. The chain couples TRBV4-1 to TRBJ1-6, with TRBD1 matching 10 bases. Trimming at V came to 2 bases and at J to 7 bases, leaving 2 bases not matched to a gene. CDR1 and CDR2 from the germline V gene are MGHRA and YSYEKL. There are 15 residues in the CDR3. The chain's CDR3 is CASSQSGQGNSPLHF. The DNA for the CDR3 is TGCGCCAGCAGCCAATCGGGACAGGGGAATTCACCCCTCCACTTT.

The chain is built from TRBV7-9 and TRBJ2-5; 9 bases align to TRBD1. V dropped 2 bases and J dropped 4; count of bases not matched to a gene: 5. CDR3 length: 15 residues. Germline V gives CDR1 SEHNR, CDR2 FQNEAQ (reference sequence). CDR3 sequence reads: CASSLPTGGRETQYF. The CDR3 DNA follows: TGTGCCAGCAGCTTACCGACAGGGGGAAGAGAGACCCAGTACTTC.

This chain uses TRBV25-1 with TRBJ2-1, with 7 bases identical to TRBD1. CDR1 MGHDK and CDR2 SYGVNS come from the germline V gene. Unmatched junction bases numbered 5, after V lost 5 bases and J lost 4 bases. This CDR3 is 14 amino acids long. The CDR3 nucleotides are TGTGCCAGCAGTAACCCAGGGGGATACAATGAGCAGTTCTTC. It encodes CASSNPGGYNEQFF.

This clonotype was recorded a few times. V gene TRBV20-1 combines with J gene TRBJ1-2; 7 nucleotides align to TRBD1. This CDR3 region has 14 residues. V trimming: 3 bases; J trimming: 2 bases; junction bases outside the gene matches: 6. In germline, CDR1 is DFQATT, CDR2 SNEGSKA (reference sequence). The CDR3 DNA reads TGCAGTGCTAGGCGACAGGGCTTGAACTATGGCTACACCTTC. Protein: CSARRQGLNYGYTF.

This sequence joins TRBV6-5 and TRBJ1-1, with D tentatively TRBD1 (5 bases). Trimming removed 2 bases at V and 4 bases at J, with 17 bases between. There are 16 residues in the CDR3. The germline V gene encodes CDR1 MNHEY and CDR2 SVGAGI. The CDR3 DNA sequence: TGTGCCAGCAGTTACCGTCGGGGGGGGTCTAGCACTGAAGCTTTCTTT. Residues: CASSYRRGGSSTEAFF.

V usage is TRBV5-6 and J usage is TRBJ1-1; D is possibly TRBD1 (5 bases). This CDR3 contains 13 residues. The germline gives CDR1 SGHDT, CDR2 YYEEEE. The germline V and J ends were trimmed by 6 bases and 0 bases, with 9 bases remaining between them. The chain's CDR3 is CASTGRLNTEAFF. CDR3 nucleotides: TGTGCCAGCACGGGGCGGTTGAACACTGAAGCTTTCTTT.

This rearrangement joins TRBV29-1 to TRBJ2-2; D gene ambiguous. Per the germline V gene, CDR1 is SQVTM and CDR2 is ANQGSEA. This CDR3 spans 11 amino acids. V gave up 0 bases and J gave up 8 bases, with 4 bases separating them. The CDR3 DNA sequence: TGCAGCGTTGAAGATCTGGGGGAGCTGTTTTTT. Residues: CSVEDLGELFF.

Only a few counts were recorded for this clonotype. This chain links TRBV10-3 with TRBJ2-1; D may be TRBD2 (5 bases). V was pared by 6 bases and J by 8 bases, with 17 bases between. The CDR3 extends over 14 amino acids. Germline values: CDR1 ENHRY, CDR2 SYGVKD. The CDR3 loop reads CAISDTPAGDEQFF. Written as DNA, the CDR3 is TGTGCCATCAGCGACACCCCCGCCGGGGATGAGCAGTTCTTC.